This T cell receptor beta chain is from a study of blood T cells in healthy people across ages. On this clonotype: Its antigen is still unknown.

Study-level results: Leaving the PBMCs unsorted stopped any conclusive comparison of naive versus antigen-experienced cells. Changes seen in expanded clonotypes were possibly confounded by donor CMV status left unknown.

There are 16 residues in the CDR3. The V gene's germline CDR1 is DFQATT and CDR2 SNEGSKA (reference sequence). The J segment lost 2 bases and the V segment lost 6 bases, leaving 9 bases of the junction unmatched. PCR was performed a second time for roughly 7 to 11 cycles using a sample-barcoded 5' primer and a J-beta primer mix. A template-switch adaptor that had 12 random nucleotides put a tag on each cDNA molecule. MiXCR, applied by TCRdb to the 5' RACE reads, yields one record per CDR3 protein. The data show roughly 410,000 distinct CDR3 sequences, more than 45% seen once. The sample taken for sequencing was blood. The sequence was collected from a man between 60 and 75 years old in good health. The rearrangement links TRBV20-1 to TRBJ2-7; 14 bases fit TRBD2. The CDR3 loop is CSATRLAGGITYEQYF. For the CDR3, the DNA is TGCAGTGCCACGAGACTAGCGGGAGGGATAACCTACGAGCAGTACTTC.